What follows are 15 T cell receptor beta chains derived from one specimen sequenced in a study of PD-1 blockade in classical Hodgkin lymphoma. Every patient was affected by relapse after autologous stem cell transplantation, while exposure to brentuximab vedotin was not uniform. The repertoire was sequenced with immunoSEQ multiplex PCR; TCRdb's copy has only in-frame clones and lacks some. The sample has roughly 90,000 clones; about four fifths are singletons. The sequencing used peripheral blood mononuclear cells (PBMCs), collected before the second cycle of nivolumab. Source of these receptors: a human donor with classical Hodgkin lymphoma.

The DNA of the CDR3 is TGTGCCAGTATAGGGCAGTCAGACACTGAAGCTTTCTTT. Translated: CASIGQSDTEAFF. The chain uses TRBV19 and TRBJ1-1; D is uncertain. This CDR3 is 13 amino acids long. The germline V and J ends were trimmed by 7 bases and 3 bases, with 12 bases remaining between them. Germline loops: CDR1 LNHDA, CDR2 SQIVND (reference sequence).

The chain is built from TRBV7-3 and TRBJ1-2, with TRBD1 as a possible D gene (5 bases). The CDR3 consists of 13 residues. V lost 5 bases to trimming and J lost 8 bases, with 15 bases between them. Per germline, CDR1 SGHTA and CDR2 FQGTGA. This chain's CDR3 is CASSPGGVAGYTF. CDR3 nucleotides: TGTGCCAGCAGCCCAGGAGGGGTAGCGGGCTACACCTTC.

The chain is built from TRBV6-1 and TRBJ2-4; 7 bases agree with TRBD2. The CDR3 has 18 residues. Trimming cost V 0 bases and J 6 bases; bases outside gene matches: 14. CDR1 is MNHNS and CDR2 is SASEGT in the germline V gene. CDR3 protein: CASSEASSIGWGGNIQYF. CDR3 nucleotide sequence: TGTGCCAGCAGTGAAGCTTCGTCCATAGGGTGGGGGGGAAACATTCAGTACTTC.

This clone was picked up a small number of times. The chain recombines TRBV7-9 with TRBJ1-2; 7 nucleotides agree with TRBD1. Germline CDR1 reads SEHNR; CDR2 reads FQNEAQ (reference sequence). J lost 2 bases, V lost 5 bases, and 5 bases had no gene match. CDR3 length: 14 amino acids. DNA for the CDR3: TGTGCCAGCAGCCGGGACAGAACAAACTATGGCTACACCTTC. This codes for CASSRDRTNYGYTF.

This chain connects TRBV7-9 to TRBJ2-3; 7 bases match TRBD2. Germline V gene sequence: CDR1 SEHNR, CDR2 FQNEAQ (reference sequence). Unmatched junction bases numbered 6, after V lost 5 bases and J lost 4 bases. This CDR3 comprises 14 residues. CDR3 bases: TGTGCCAGCAGCACGCGGGAGTTGTCAGATACGCAGTATTTT. Its translation: CASSTRELSDTQYF.

The chain joins TRBV19 to TRBJ2-7; 11 nucleotides line up with TRBD1. J gave up 7 bases and V 1 base, and 6 bases lay outside the gene matches. The CDR3 loop spans 15 amino acids. CDR1 and CDR2 from the germline V gene are LNHDA and SQIVND (reference sequence). For the CDR3, the DNA is TGTGCCAGTAGTATAGTTGGACAGGGGGCGCTTGAGCAGTACTTC. Protein sequence: CASSIVGQGALEQYF.

This clone showed up just once. The chain's CDR3 is CATSRGRGDTLLGTEAFF. CDR3 nucleotide sequence: TGTGCCACCAGCAGAGGGAGGGGGGACACCCTACTCGGCACTGAAGCTTTCTTT. This sequence joins TRBV15 and TRBJ1-1, with a possible D match to TRBD1 (6 bases). V dropped 1 base and J dropped 4 bases, with 22 bases sitting between them. Germline CDR1 LNHNV, CDR2 YYDKDF (reference sequence). This CDR3 contains 18 residues.

The chain uses TRBV28 and TRBJ1-4, with a weak D call TRBD1 (5 bases). Trimming removed 3 bases at V and 2 bases at J, with 10 bases between. Germline V gene lookup returns CDR1 MDHEN and CDR2 SYDVKM. CDR3 length equals 15 residues. DNA for the CDR3: TGTGCCAGCAGTTTGGAGGCAGGGACTAATGAAAAACTGTTTTTT. Translating gives CASSLEAGTNEKLFF.

The chain joins TRBV7-2 to TRBJ2-5; 14 positions match TRBD2. Germline CDR1 reads SGHTA; CDR2 reads FQGNSA. V lost 5 bases and J lost 3; bases outside the gene matches: 5. This CDR3 contains 16 residues. The CDR3 here is CASSSPGLAGEETQYF. In DNA form, the CDR3 reads TGTGCCAGCAGCAGTCCGGGACTAGCGGGAGAAGAGACCCAGTACTTC.

This chain joins TRBV11-2 and TRBJ2-5; D is possibly TRBD1 or TRBD2 (5 bases each). Between the trimmed V and J ends, which lost 2 bases and 6 bases, there was a span of 13 bases. There are 14 residues in the CDR3. Per the germline V gene, CDR1 is SGHAT and CDR2 is FQNNGV. This CDR3 reads CASSLRDPGKTQYF. The CDR3, as DNA: TGTGCCAGCAGCTTACGGGACCCGGGGAAGACCCAGTACTTC.

The V gene is TRBV11-2, the J gene TRBJ2-2, with a possible D match to TRBD2 (5 bases). Germline V gene sequence: CDR1 SGHAT, CDR2 FQNNGV. CDR3 length: 17 residues. V was cut by 3 bases and J by 3 bases, with 17 bases left in between. CDR3 nucleotides: TGTGCCAGCAGCTTGCAGGCTAGCCGGTCTTACACCGGGGAGCTGTTTTTT. Its translation is CASSLQASRSYTGELFF. Full variable domain (rest looked up from reference TRBV11-2 and TRBJ2-2): EAGVAQSPRYKIIEKRQSVAFWCNPISGHATLYWYQQILGQGPKLLIQFQNNGVVDDSQLPKDRFSAERLKGVDSTLKIQPAKLEDSAVYLCASSLQASRSYTGELFFGEGSRLTVL.

The V gene is TRBV18, the J gene TRBJ1-5, with D hard to call. The germline V gene encodes CDR1 KGHSH and CDR2 LQKENI. Trimming took 3 bases from V and 0 from J, leaving 3 bases between them. The CDR3 sequence is 13 residues long. The CDR3 sequence: CASSPHSNQPQHF. CDR3 DNA: TGTGCCAGCTCACCTCATAGCAATCAGCCCCAGCATTTT.

This sequence joins TRBV5-1 and TRBJ2-1; D gene uncertain. Germline loops: CDR1 SGHRS, CDR2 YFSETQ. The CDR3 is 14 residues long. V shed 4 bases and J shed 7 bases, with 15 bases lying between them. This CDR3 is CASSEQASNNEQFF. CDR3 nucleotide sequence: TGCGCCAGCAGCGAGCAGGCATCTAATAATGAGCAGTTCTTC.

The chain employs TRBV6-5 and TRBJ1-1; tentatively, D is TRBD1 (6 bases). With 4 bases removed from V and 3 bases from J, the gap between germline ends came to 12 bases. Germline values: CDR1 MNHEY, CDR2 SVGAGI. This CDR3 is 14 amino acids long. The CDR3 nucleotides are TGTGCCAGCAGTTTGGGGACAAGGGACACTGAAGCTTTCTTT. Its protein is CASSLGTRDTEAFF.

The rearrangement uses TRBV19 and TRBJ2-1; 9 positions match TRBD2. The J segment lost 4 bases and the V segment lost 10 bases, leaving 35 bases of the junction unmatched. Per the germline V gene, CDR1 is LNHDA and CDR2 is SQIVND (reference sequence). The CDR3 has 23 residues. CDR3 amino acids: CATSGLLVSGGRDLLRPYNEQFF. The CDR3 bases are TGTGCCACTTCGGGCCTGCTAGTCAGCGGCGGGAGGGACCTCTTAAGACCATACAATGAGCAGTTCTTC. Using reference TRBV19 and TRBJ2-1 for the parts outside the CDR3, the full variable domain is DGGITQSPKYLFRKEGQNVTLSCEQNLNHDAMYWYRQDPGQGLRLIYYSQIVNDFQKGDIAEGYSVSREKKESFPLTVTSAQKNPTAFYLCATSGLLVSGGRDLLRPYNEQFFGPGTRLTVL.